A selection of T cell receptor beta chains follows, all from one sample in a study of a mutant IDH1 vaccine in newly diagnosed glioma. Their antigen targets remain unknown. Sequencing was performed with immunoSEQ multiplex PCR; in TCRdb, only in-frame clones are kept and a portion is missing. Of just over 35,000 clones in the sample, approximately 80% are singletons; the top ten hold less than 15%. The specimen was peripheral blood mononuclear cells (PBMCs), collected from a glioma patient whose treatment included an IDH1 peptide vaccine. Receptor source: a woman aged 25 to 39 with glioma. Some clones in this sample may be carry-over from other donors' samples. Each CDR3 is given with its conserved first and last residue. D genes are given only for firm matches. Clone size, where shown, is once, few, many, or a class for clones that have expanded.

CDR3aa | j_gene | d_gene | abundance | v_gene
CASTSAYEQYF | TRBJ2-7 | - | - | TRBV25-1
CASSERGLRFRTF | TRBJ1-2 | - | few | TRBV6-1
CASSSGTGAPNIQYF | TRBJ2-4 | TRBD1 | - | TRBV4-2
CASSSREPGLHTEAFF | TRBJ1-1 | - | - | TRBV7-6
CASSLSGLNEKLFF | TRBJ1-4 | - | - | TRBV27
CASSQPSDRVQETQYF | TRBJ2-5 | - | - | TRBV4-1
CASSAQFTEAFF | TRBJ1-1 | - | few | TRBV5-6
CASSPRDYQRVGNEQFF | TRBJ2-1 | TRBD2 | - | TRBV9
CASSRDRGGYTF | TRBJ1-2 | TRBD1 | - | TRBV7-9
CASSGSSGRATDTQYF | TRBJ2-3 | TRBD2 | once | TRBV6-1
CSVEGGLAGSYEQYF | - | TRBD2 | - | TRBV29-1
CASSVGLYSNQPQHF | TRBJ1-5 | - | - | TRBV19
CASSLWRGKVDEQYF | TRBJ2-7 | TRBD2 | once | TRBV11-2
CASSARYTGELFF | TRBJ2-2 | - | once | TRBV7-8
CASSFGVETQYF | TRBJ2-5 | - | - | TRBV5-6
CASSLASRTGEDEKLFF | TRBJ1-4 | TRBD1 | few | TRBV7-9
CASSGARSEYEQFF | TRBJ2-1 | - | once | TRBV9
CASSLRGQAGEQFF | TRBJ2-1 | TRBD2 | - | TRBV25-1
CASSDGGRRAGELFF | TRBJ2-2 | TRBD2 | - | TRBV10-1
CASSQVGGQFNYGYTF | TRBJ1-2 | - | - | TRBV4-1
CASSTGRSYNEQFF | TRBJ2-1 | - | - | TRBV28
CASRIAGYVTGELFF | TRBJ2-2 | - | - | TRBV5-4
CASRESGRFTDTQYF | TRBJ2-3 | TRBD2 | - | TRBV27
CASSSHQIDRGSAFF | TRBJ1-1 | TRBD1 | few | TRBV5-1
CASSYFNSPSNTEAFF | TRBJ1-1 | - | - | TRBV6-5
CASSSTDNEKLFF | TRBJ1-4 | - | - | TRBV7-9
CASSLGQANYGYTF | TRBJ1-2 | TRBD1 | - | TRBV14
CASSEYSRIHESRDTQYF | TRBJ2-3 | - | - | TRBV28
CASSLADRESGELFF | TRBJ2-2 | TRBD1 | - | TRBV7-9
CASTRGQGGGSEQFF | TRBJ2-1 | - | - | TRBV11-2
CASEGAQIYEQYF | TRBJ2-7 | - | - | TRBV2
CAIGSGNTIYF | TRBJ1-3 | - | - | TRBV19
CASSEWDYGYTF | TRBJ1-2 | - | - | TRBV25-1
CAISESRARVVTDTQYF | TRBJ2-3 | - | - | TRBV10-3
CSVDRTEASYGYTF | TRBJ1-2 | - | - | TRBV29-1
CASSPEVGKLFF | TRBJ1-4 | - | - | TRBV5-1
CASNSGRVVTDTQYF | TRBJ2-3 | TRBD2 | - | TRBV5-1
CASSLDGPRQPQHF | TRBJ1-5 | - | - | TRBV7-9
CASSISFYEQYF | TRBJ2-7 | - | - | TRBV7-2
CASSSRTSGSSPYEQYF | TRBJ2-7 | TRBD2 | - | TRBV13
CARGGPGGAFF | TRBJ1-1 | - | few | TRBV5-3
CASSYSSSTLGTEAFF | TRBJ1-1 | - | - | TRBV6-5
CASSQTGIEQFF | TRBJ2-1 | - | few | TRBV2
CASSGISGELFF | TRBJ2-2 | - | once | TRBV2
CATDWGRTDTQYF | TRBJ2-3 | - | - | TRBV7-3
CASITGSGANVLTF | TRBJ2-6 | - | - | TRBV2
CASSEWGQGAHAFF | TRBJ1-1 | TRBD1 | - | TRBV6-1
CATSRDPGDGGGSSYEQYF | TRBJ2-7 | TRBD2 | - | TRBV15
CSVEGGPETQYF | TRBJ2-5 | - | - | TRBV29-1
CASSLEGGTIQPWNQPQHF | TRBJ1-5 | - | - | TRBV7-2
CAISGPGQGNQPQHF | TRBJ1-5 | TRBD1 | few | TRBV10-3
CASSDPYEQYF | TRBJ2-7 | - | once | TRBV10-2
CASSWGQGYNYGYTF | TRBJ1-2 | TRBD1 | - | TRBV28
CASSPSGNTIYF | TRBJ1-3 | - | - | TRBV18
CASSEPGRGTGELFF | TRBJ2-2 | - | once | TRBV10-1
CASSFPRGNQPQHF | TRBJ1-5 | - | - | TRBV11-2
CASGPGTTLYEQYF | TRBJ2-7 | TRBD2 | few | TRBV9